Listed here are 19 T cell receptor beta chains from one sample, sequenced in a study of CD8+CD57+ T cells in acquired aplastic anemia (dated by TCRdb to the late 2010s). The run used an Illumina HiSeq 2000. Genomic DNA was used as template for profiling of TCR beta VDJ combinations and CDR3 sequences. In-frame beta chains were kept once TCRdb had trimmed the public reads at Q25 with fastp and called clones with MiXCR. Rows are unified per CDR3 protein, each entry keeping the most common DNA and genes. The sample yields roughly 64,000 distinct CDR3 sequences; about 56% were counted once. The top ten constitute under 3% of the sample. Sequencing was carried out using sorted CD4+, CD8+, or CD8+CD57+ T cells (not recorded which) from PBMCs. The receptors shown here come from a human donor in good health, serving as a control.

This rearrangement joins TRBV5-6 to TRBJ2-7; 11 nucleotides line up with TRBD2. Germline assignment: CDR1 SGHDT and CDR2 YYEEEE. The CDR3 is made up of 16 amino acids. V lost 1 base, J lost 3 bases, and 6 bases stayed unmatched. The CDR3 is CASSLRTSGSYYEQYF. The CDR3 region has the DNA TGTGCCAGCAGCTTGCGCACTAGCGGGAGTTACTACGAGCAGTACTTC. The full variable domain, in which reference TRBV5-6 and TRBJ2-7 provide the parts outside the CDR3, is DAGVTQSPTHLIKTRGQQVTLRCSPKSGHDTVSWYQQALGQGPQFIFQYYEEEERQRGNFPDRFSGHQFPNYSSELNVNALLLGDSALYLCASSLRTSGSYYEQYFGPGTRLTVT.

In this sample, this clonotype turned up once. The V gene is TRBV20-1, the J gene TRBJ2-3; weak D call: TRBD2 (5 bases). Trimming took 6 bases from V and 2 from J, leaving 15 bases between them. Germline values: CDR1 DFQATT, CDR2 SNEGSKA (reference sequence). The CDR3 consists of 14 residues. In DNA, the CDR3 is TGCAGTGCCAGCACCGGACTTTTCACAGATACGCAGTATTTT. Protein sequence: CSASTGLFTDTQYF.

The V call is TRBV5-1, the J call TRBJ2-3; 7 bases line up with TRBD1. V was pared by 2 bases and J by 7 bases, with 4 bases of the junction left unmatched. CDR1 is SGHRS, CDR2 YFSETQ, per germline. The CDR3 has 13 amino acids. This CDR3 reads CASSLVGQHTQYF. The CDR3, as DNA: TGCGCCAGCAGCTTAGTGGGACAGCATACGCAGTATTTT.

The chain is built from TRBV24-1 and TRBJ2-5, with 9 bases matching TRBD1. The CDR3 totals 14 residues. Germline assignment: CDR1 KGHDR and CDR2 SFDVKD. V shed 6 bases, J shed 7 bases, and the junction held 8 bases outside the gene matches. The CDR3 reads CATSQTGGTGTQYF. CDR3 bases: TGTGCCACCAGTCAAACAGGGGGCACGGGGACCCAGTACTTC.

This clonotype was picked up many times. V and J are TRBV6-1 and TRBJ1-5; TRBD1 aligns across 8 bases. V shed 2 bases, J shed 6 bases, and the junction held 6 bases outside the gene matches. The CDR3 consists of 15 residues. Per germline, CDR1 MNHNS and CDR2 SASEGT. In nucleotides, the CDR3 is TGTGCCAGCAGTGAACTTGGACAGGGCAGTCAGCCCCAGCATTTT. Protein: CASSELGQGSQPQHF.

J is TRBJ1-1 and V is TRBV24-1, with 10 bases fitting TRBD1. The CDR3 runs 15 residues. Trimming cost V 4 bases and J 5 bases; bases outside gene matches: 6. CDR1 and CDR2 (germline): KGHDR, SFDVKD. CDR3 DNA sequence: TGTGCCACCAGTGACTCGGGACAGGGGAGGACTGAAGCTTTCTTT. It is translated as CATSDSGQGRTEAFF.

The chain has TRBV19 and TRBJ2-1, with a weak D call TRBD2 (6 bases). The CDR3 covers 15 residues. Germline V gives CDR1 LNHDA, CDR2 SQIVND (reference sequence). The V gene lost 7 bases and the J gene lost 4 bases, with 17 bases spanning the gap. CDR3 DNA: TGTGCCAGTACCCCCGTACTAGCCGATTACAATGAGCAGTTCTTC. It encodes CASTPVLADYNEQFF.

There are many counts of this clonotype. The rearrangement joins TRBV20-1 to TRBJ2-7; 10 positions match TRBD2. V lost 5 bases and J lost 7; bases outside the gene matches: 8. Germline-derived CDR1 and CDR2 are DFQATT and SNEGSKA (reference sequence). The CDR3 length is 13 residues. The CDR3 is CSAGRSGRSEQYF. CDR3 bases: TGCAGTGCTGGGCGTAGCGGGAGGTCGGAGCAGTACTTC.

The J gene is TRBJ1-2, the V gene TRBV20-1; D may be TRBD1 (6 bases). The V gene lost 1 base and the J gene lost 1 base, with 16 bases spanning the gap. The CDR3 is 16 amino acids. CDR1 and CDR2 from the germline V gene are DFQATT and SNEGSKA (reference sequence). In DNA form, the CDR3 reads TGCAGTGCTAGAGGGGGGGCACGGGGGATTAACTATGGCTACACCTTC. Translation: CSARGGARGINYGYTF.

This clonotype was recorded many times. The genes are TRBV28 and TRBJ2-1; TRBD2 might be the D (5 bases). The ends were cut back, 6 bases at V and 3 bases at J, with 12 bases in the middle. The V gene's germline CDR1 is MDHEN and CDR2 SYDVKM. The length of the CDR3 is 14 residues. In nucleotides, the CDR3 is TGTGCCAGCAGCATCTCTGCGGGCTACAATGAGCAGTTCTTC. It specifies CASSISAGYNEQFF.

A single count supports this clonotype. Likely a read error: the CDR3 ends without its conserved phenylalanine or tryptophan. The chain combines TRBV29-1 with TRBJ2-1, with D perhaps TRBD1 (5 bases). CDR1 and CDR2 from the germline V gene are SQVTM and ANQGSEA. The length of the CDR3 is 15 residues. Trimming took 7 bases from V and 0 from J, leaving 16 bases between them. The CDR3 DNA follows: TGCAGCGCCGACAGTGGTCGGAGCTCCTACAATGAGCAGTTCCTT. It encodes CSADSGRSSYNEQFL.

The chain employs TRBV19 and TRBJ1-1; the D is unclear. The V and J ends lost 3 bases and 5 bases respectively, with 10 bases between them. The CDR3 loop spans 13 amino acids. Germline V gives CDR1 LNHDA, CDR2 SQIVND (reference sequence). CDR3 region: CASSMGRGTEAFF. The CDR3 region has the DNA TGTGCCAGTAGTATGGGTAGAGGGACTGAAGCTTTCTTT. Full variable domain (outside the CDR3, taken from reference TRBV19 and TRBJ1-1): DGGITQSPKYLFRKEGQNVTLSCEQNLNHDAMYWYRQDPGQGLRLIYYSQIVNDFQKGDIAEGYSVSREKKESFPLTVTSAQKNPTAFYLCASSMGRGTEAFFGQGTRLTVV.

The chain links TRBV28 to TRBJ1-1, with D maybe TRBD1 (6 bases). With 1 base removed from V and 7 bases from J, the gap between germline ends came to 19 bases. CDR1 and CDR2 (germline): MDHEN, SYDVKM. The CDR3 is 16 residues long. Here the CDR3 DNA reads TGTGCCAGCAGTTTATATACAGGTGGGGGCCGGATTGAAGCTTTCTTT. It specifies CASSLYTGGGRIEAFF.

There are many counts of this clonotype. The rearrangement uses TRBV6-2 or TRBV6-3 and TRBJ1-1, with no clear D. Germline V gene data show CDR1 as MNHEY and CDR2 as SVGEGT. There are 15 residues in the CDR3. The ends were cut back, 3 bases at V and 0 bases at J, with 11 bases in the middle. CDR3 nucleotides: TGTGCCAGCAGTTATAGGATACGATTGAACACTGAAGCTTTCTTT. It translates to CASSYRIRLNTEAFF.

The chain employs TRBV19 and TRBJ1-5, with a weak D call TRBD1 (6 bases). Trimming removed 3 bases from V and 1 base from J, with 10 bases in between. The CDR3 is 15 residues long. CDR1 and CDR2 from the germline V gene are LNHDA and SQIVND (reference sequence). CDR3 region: CASSISTGSNQPQHF. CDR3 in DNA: TGTGCCAGTAGTATTTCCACAGGGAGCAATCAGCCCCAGCATTTT. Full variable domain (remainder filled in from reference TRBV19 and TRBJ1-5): DGGITQSPKYLFRKEGQNVTLSCEQNLNHDAMYWYRQDPGQGLRLIYYSQIVNDFQKGDIAEGYSVSREKKESFPLTVTSAQKNPTAFYLCASSISTGSNQPQHFGDGTRLSIL.

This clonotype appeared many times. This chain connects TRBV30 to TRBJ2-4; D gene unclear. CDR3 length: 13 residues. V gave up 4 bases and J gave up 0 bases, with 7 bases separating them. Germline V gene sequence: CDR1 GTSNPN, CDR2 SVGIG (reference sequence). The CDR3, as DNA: TGTGCCTGGATTGACCAAGCCAAAAACATTCAGTACTTC. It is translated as CAWIDQAKNIQYF.

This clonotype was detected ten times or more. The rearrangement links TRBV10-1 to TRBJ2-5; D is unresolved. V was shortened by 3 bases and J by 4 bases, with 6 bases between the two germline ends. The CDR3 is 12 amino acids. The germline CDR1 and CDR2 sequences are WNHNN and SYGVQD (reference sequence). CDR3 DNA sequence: TGCGCCAGCAGTGACAGCACAGAGACCCAGTACTTC. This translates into CASSDSTETQYF.

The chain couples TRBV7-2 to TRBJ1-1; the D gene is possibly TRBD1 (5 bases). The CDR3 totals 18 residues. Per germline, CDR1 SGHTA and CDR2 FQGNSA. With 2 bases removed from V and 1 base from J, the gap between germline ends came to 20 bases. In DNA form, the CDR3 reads TGTGCCAGCAGCTTAACGCTTGGTGGGACGGCCAGGAACACTGAAGCTTTCTTT. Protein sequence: CASSLTLGGTARNTEAFF.

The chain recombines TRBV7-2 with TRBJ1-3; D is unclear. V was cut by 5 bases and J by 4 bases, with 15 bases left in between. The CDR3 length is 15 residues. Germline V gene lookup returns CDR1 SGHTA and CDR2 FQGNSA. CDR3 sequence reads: CASSNLYGGGNTIYF. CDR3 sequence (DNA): TGTGCCAGCAGCAACCTGTACGGTGGCGGAAACACCATATATTTT.